The present T cell receptor beta chain was sequenced within a study of T cell repertoires in cytomegalovirus infection. Across the study: CMV epitopes that were recently identified and HLA-C-restricted were used alongside well-studied HLA-B-restricted ones. Both CMV infection and a matching HLA type were indicated by public TCR beta signatures. Study results and caveats: Dominant in the ex vivo response were TCR beta clonotypes restricted by HLA-C and specific for CMV. Identification of carriers of CMV plus the relevant HLA was achieved through cumulative public TCR beta family frequency.

This clonotype is medium-sized within its sample. Its antigen remains unknown. Germline V gene sequence: CDR1 SGHTA, CDR2 FQGNSA. This CDR3 comprises 14 residues. The V segment lost 1 base and the J segment 8 bases; nucleotides outside the gene matches: 5. TCRdb used MiXCR to reprocess the reads, holding one entry per CDR3 protein. The sample comprises a few hundred thousand distinct CDR3 sequences, more than 20% of which are singletons, and about 14% rests with the top ten. The clonotype comes from a human donor in good health (CMV status not recorded). Some clones in this sample may be carry-over from other donors' samples. Sequencing was performed on cultured PBMCs, taken from culture after CMV antigen stimulation. The rearrangement links TRBV7-2 to TRBJ2-1; TRBD1 agrees at 7 bases. CDR3 bases: TGTGCCAGCAGCTTAGACAGGGGAGTGGATGAGCAGTTCTTC. Protein sequence: CASSLDRGVDEQFF.